This TCR beta chain was sequenced during a study of shared clonotypes between healthy human individuals. Clones were sequenced by immunoSEQ multiplex PCR, and TCRdb holds only the in-frame ones, with some missing. The sample lists some 2,400,000 clones, roughly 95% occurring once. Germline CDR1 reads MNHEY; CDR2 reads SVGAGI. This CDR3 has 14 amino acids. V shed 4 bases and J 4 bases; nucleotides not matched to a gene: 1. V and J are TRBV6-5 and TRBJ2-1; 10 bases agree with TRBD2. This TCR came from a man aged 18 to 35 in good health. The sequencing sample was made of naive CD4+ T cells sorted from blood. The sample's subset: CD45RA+ positively selected. CDR3 region: CASSSLAGYNEQFF. The CDR3 DNA reads TGTGCCAGCAGTTCACTAGCGGGGTACAATGAGCAGTTCTTC.